Below are 23 T cell receptor beta chains sequenced from a single sample in a study of vaccination and CD4 T cells after COVID-19. Cultured CD4+ T-cell DNA underwent Oncomine TCR Beta short-read sequencing. TCRdb redid the calling of the PCR reads with MiXCR, one entry per CDR3 protein. The data show some 26,000 distinct CDR3 sequences, 41% seen once. For these TCRs, the target antigens are not known. Described time point: late sampling 161 to 241 days after vaccination in three convalescent patients. Specified treatment: 10-day PBMC culture with coronavirus spike peptide pools or control peptides (ViraFEST assay). Sequenced here: CD4+ T cells from blood, cultured in vitro, sampled about 7 months after SARS-CoV-2 vaccination. These receptors all stem from a human donor who had recovered from COVID-19.

This rearrangement joins TRBV27 to TRBJ1-5; the match to TRBD1 covers 7 bases. Trimming removed 10 bases from V and 0 bases from J; junction bases left unmatched: 6. This CDR3 has 14 amino acids. Germline values: CDR1 MNHEY, CDR2 SMNVEV (reference sequence). In DNA, the CDR3 is TGTGCCACCCAGGGACAGAATAGCAATCAGCCCCAGCATTTT. It encodes CATQGQNSNQPQHF.

For the CDR3, the DNA is TGTGCCACCAGCAGAGGTTCCCTTAAGTATGTGGGGGCGAACGAGCAGTACTTC. Its translation: CATSRGSLKYVGANEQYF. The chain uses TRBV15 and TRBJ2-7; the D gene is possibly TRBD1 (6 bases). In germline, CDR1 is LNHNV, CDR2 YYDKDF (reference sequence). V lost 1 base, J lost 5 bases, and 24 bases lay in between. This CDR3 spans 18 amino acids.

CDR3 DNA sequence: TGTGCCAGCAGACTAGCGGGAGGAGGTGAGCAGTTCTTC. Residues: CASRLAGGGEQFF. The gene calls are TRBV28 and TRBJ2-1, with TRBD2 matching over 12 bases. The ends lost 6 bases at V and 9 bases at J; junction bases unmatched: 3. There are 13 residues in the CDR3. Germline V gene data show CDR1 as MDHEN and CDR2 as SYDVKM.

The gene calls are TRBV6-1 and TRBJ2-3; 12 nucleotides agree with TRBD1. The CDR3 length is 15 residues. The V and J ends lost 6 bases and 7 bases, in that order; junction bases with no gene match: 8. CDR1 is MNHNS and CDR2 is SASEGT in the germline V gene. The CDR3 DNA reads as TGTGCCAGCAGCCCGGGACAGGGGGCGCGATATACGCAGTATTTT. Encoded protein: CASSPGQGARYTQYF.

This clonotype was seen a single time. V is TRBV5-1 and J is TRBJ2-1, with D perhaps TRBD1 or TRBD2 (5 bases each). Germline V gene data show CDR1 as SGHRS and CDR2 as YFSETQ. V dropped 4 bases and J dropped 0 bases, with 14 bases sitting between them. The CDR3 spans 16 residues. The DNA of the CDR3 is TGCGCCAGCAGCCCCCCCGCAGGGAGCTCCTACAATGAGCAGTTCTTC. The encoded protein is CASSPPAGSSYNEQFF.

This rearrangement joins TRBV6-1 to TRBJ2-1; 9 nucleotides line up with TRBD1. CDR3 length equals 14 residues. After removal of 7 bases from V and 2 bases from J, the junction contained 3 bases not matched to a gene. Germline CDR1 reads MNHNS; CDR2 reads SASEGT. The CDR3 reads CASTRQGAYNEQFF. CDR3 bases: TGTGCCAGCACTCGACAGGGGGCCTACAATGAGCAGTTCTTC.

The sample holds a few counts of this clonotype. The rearrangement joins TRBV28 to TRBJ2-3; 10 nucleotides line up with TRBD1. Germline V CDR1 and CDR2: MDHEN, SYDVKM. Unmatched junction bases numbered 1, after V lost 6 bases and J lost 1 base. This CDR3 is built from 14 residues. CDR3: CASRTGGGTDTQYF. For the CDR3, the DNA is TGTGCCAGCAGGACAGGGGGCGGCACAGATACGCAGTATTTT. Full variable domain (outside the CDR3, taken from reference TRBV28 and TRBJ2-3): DVKVTQSSRYLVKRTGEKVFLECVQDMDHENMFWYRQDPGLGLRLIYFSYDVKMKEKGDIPEGYSVSREKKERFSLILESASTNQTSMYLCASRTGGGTDTQYFGPGTRLTVL.

The chain joins TRBV5-8 to TRBJ1-5, with D unresolved. This CDR3 comprises 11 residues. Germline V gene lookup returns CDR1 SGHTS and CDR2 YDEGEE. The ends were cut back, 1 base at V and 8 bases at J, with 4 bases in the middle. As DNA, the CDR3 is TGTGCCAGCAGCTTGCTGGAGCCCCAGCATTTT. This gives the protein CASSLLEPQHF. Full variable domain (rest looked up from reference TRBV5-8 and TRBJ1-5): EAGVTQSPTHLIKTRGQQATLRCSPISGHTSVYWYQQALGLGLQFLLWYDEGEERNRGNFPPRFSGRQFPNYSSELNVNALELEDSALYLCASSLLEPQHFGDGTRLSIL.

This chain connects TRBV7-9 to TRBJ1-1; D unclear. The CDR3 loop spans 16 amino acids. CDR1 is SEHNR and CDR2 is FQNEAQ in the germline V gene (reference sequence). Trimming took off 5 bases at V and 1 base at J, with 17 bases between the two ends. CDR3 DNA: TGTGCCAGCAGCCCCGGGATTATCACCTCGAACACTGAAGCTTTCTTT. Its translation is CASSPGIITSNTEAFF.

The J gene is TRBJ1-1, the V gene TRBV6-1; no firm D call. Germline V CDR1 and CDR2: MNHNS, SASEGT. Trimming stripped 6 bases from V and 1 base from J, with 15 bases between. The CDR3 covers 15 residues. The chain's CDR3 is CASSPQRTENTEAFF. CDR3 coding DNA: TGTGCCAGCAGCCCACAACGGACGGAGAACACTGAAGCTTTCTTT.

This chain links TRBV6-1 with TRBJ2-3, with TRBD2 identical over 10 bases. This CDR3 has 14 residues. Looked up from germline, CDR1 is MNHNS and CDR2 is SASEGT. J gave up 3 bases and V 7 bases, and 4 bases lay outside the gene matches. The CDR3 is CASIQAGGTDTQYF. The CDR3 DNA is TGTGCCAGCATCCAAGCGGGGGGGACAGATACGCAGTATTTT.

V is TRBV7-9 and J is TRBJ2-1; TRBD2 matches 11 bases. V was clipped by 5 bases and J by 4 bases; unmatched bases: 13. The CDR3 length is 18 residues. Germline V gene data show CDR1 as SEHNR and CDR2 as FQNEAQ (reference sequence). CDR3 residues: CASSLHLVLAGVYNEQFF. The CDR3 DNA reads as TGTGCCAGCAGCCTCCACCTAGTACTAGCGGGAGTATACAATGAGCAGTTCTTC.

By frequency in the sample, this clonotype is medium-sized. V gene TRBV7-9 combines with J gene TRBJ1-5, with a possible D match to TRBD1 (5 bases). The germline CDR1 and CDR2 sequences are SEHNR and FQNEAQ (reference sequence). Trimming took 4 bases from V and 6 from J, leaving 16 bases between them. The CDR3 extends over 15 amino acids. The chain's CDR3 is CASSSSRGEGQPQHF. The CDR3 DNA reads as TGTGCCAGCAGCTCGTCACGGGGGGAGGGTCAGCCCCAGCATTTT. The full variable domain, its missing parts supplied by reference TRBV7-9 and TRBJ1-5, is DTGVSQNPRHKITKRGQNVTFRCDPISEHNRLYWYRQTLGQGPEFLTYFQNEAQLEKSRLLSDRFSAERPKGSFSTLEIQRTEQGDSAMYLCASSSSRGEGQPQHFGDGTRLSIL.

This clonotype was observed a few times. The chain combines TRBV7-9 with TRBJ2-5, with 12 bases matching TRBD2. The CDR3 extends over 16 amino acids. Germline assignment: CDR1 SEHNR and CDR2 FQNEAQ (reference sequence). With 5 bases clipped from V and 5 bases from J, the junction kept 9 bases outside the gene matches. DNA of the CDR3: TGTGCCAGCAGCCCTCAAGGACTAGCGGGACTGGAGACCCAGTACTTC. Translation: CASSPQGLAGLETQYF.

This clonotype was detected only a few times. The chain has TRBV19 and TRBJ2-3; tentatively, D is TRBD1 (6 bases). Between the trimmed V and J ends, which lost 10 bases and 0 bases, there was a span of 14 bases. The V gene's germline CDR1 is LNHDA and CDR2 SQIVND (reference sequence). The length of the CDR3 is 14 residues. CDR3 sequence: CANGQFTSTDTQYF. CDR3 DNA: TGTGCCAATGGACAGTTCACAAGCACAGATACGCAGTATTTT.

This chain connects TRBV6-1 to TRBJ2-7; 10 nucleotides agree with TRBD1. V shed 5 bases and J 4 bases; nucleotides not matched to a gene: 5. CDR1 and CDR2 from the germline V gene are MNHNS and SASEGT. The CDR3 runs 14 residues. The CDR3 sequence is CASSPGTGVYEQYF. The DNA of the CDR3 is TGTGCCAGCAGTCCCGGGACAGGGGTATACGAGCAGTACTTC.

The chain joins TRBV7-9 to TRBJ2-7, with 12 bases lining up with TRBD2. Germline trimming cut 5 bases from V and 3 bases from J; bases unmatched to any gene: 11. This CDR3 comprises 17 residues. In germline, CDR1 is SEHNR, CDR2 FQNEAQ (reference sequence). The CDR3 DNA reads TGTGCCAGCAGCCTGAATCTTGGGACTAGCGGGTACTACGAGCAGTACTTC. It encodes CASSLNLGTSGYYEQYF.

This clonotype has more than one count but fewer than ten. The rearrangement joins TRBV20-1 to TRBJ2-3, with D possibly matching TRBD2 (6 bases). Trimming shortened V by 1 base and J by 5 bases, and 10 bases separated the two germline ends. Germline values: CDR1 DFQATT, CDR2 SNEGSKA (reference sequence). The CDR3 is made up of 13 amino acids. This CDR3 reads CSARGWGGDTQYF. DNA for the CDR3: TGCAGTGCTAGAGGGTGGGGAGGAGATACGCAGTATTTT.

The chain couples TRBV28 to TRBJ2-5; maybe TRBD2 (6 bases). CDR3 length equals 15 residues. CDR1 MDHEN and CDR2 SYDVKM come from the germline V gene. Deletions cut 3 bases from V and 5 bases from J, with 16 bases between. This chain's CDR3 is CASSLTGGLWETQYF. The CDR3 DNA reads TGTGCCAGCAGTTTGACCGGAGGGTTATGGGAGACCCAGTACTTC.

This clonotype was observed a handful of times. The gene calls are TRBV20-1 and TRBJ2-7; no firm D call. CDR3 length: 12 amino acids. Per the germline V gene, CDR1 is DFQATT and CDR2 is SNEGSKA (reference sequence). V dropped 3 bases and J dropped 6 bases, with 12 bases sitting between them. CDR3 residues: CSASSPDSEQYF. The CDR3 DNA reads TGCAGTGCTAGCAGCCCAGACTCCGAGCAGTACTTC.

This clonotype was seen more than once but under ten times. The chain combines TRBV27 with TRBJ2-1; D is ambiguous. V was pared by 7 bases and J by 0 bases, with 7 bases between. The CDR3 runs to 13 residues. Germline loops: CDR1 MNHEY, CDR2 SMNVEV (reference sequence). CDR3 sequence reads: CASKRFSYNEQFF. In nucleotides, the CDR3 is TGTGCCAGCAAAAGGTTCTCCTACAATGAGCAGTTCTTC.

The V call is TRBV10-3, the J call TRBJ2-3; TRBD1 matches at 9 bases. The CDR3 totals 15 residues. Trimming at V came to 6 bases and at J to 2 bases, leaving 6 bases not matched to a gene. Looked up from germline, CDR1 is ENHRY and CDR2 is SYGVKD. This CDR3 reads CAISETGGYTDTQYF. The CDR3 DNA reads as TGTGCCATCAGCGAGACAGGGGGGTACACAGATACGCAGTATTTT.

The chain couples TRBV6-4 to TRBJ2-1, with 7 bases matching TRBD2. Germline V gene data show CDR1 as MRHNA and CDR2 as SNTAGT. CDR3 length: 16 residues. J was trimmed by 2 bases and V by 5 bases; bases with no gene match: 9. The chain's CDR3 is CASSSRLAATYNEQFF. For the CDR3, the DNA is TGTGCCAGCAGTTCGCGACTAGCTGCCACCTACAATGAGCAGTTCTTC.